These T cell receptor beta chains were read from a single sample in a study of blood T cells in healthy people across ages. TCRdb processed the 5' RACE reads anew with MiXCR; each CDR3 protein has one entry. Altogether about 510,000 distinct CDR3 sequences are present, about 28% being singletons, with the ten largest covering 3.6%. Another study also made use of these data, one on T cells of mothers and their children.

Sequencing was performed on blood. These receptors were taken from a boy between 2 and 10 years old in good health. Each CDR3 is given with its conserved first and last residue. D genes are given only for firm matches. Some rows mark clone size as missing; the rest say once, few, many or name a class of expanded clone.

j_gene | v_gene | d_gene | abundance | CDR3nt | CDR3aa
TRBJ1-1 | TRBV7-9 | TRBD1 | NA | TGTGCCAGCAGCGCAGCGGACAGGGACACTGAAGCTTTCTTT | CASSAADRDTEAFF
TRBJ1-1 | TRBV29-1 | NA | few | TGCAGCGTCCCGAAGTTCAGGGGCACTGAAGCTTTCTTT | CSVPKFRGTEAFF
TRBJ1-5 | TRBV28 | NA | few | TGTGCCAGCAGTCTCACAGCGAGCAATCAGCCCCAGCATTTT | CASSLTASNQPQHF
TRBJ2-5 | TRBV3-1 | NA | many | TGTGCCAGCAGCCAAGAGATATCGAGCGGAACTCAAGAGACCCAGTACTTC | CASSQEISSGTQETQYF
TRBJ2-7 | TRBV3-1 | TRBD2 | NA | TGTGCCAGCAGCCAAGACCGGGGGGAGCCCTACGAGCAGTACTTC | CASSQDRGEPYEQYF
TRBJ1-5 | TRBV7-6 | NA | few | TGTGCCAGCAGCTTAGGATCGGGGCCAAGCAATCAGCCCCAGCATTTT | CASSLGSGPSNQPQHF
TRBJ1-2 | TRBV5-8 | NA | NA | TGTGCCAGCAGCTTGCTTCAGACACGGATAGGTGGCTATACCTTC | CASSLLQTRIGGYTF
TRBJ2-2 | TRBV5-1 | NA | NA | TGCGCCAGCACTCCGGTCCTAGCGAACACCGGGGAGCTGTTTTTT | CASTPVLANTGELFF
TRBJ2-1 | TRBV20-1 | NA | few | TGCAGTGTCGACTACAATGAGCAGTTCTTC | CSVDYNEQFF
TRBJ2-1 | TRBV7-8 | TRBD2 | NA | TGTGCCAGCAGCTTAATTCGCGGGAGGGCCGGCAATGAGCAGTTCTTC | CASSLIRGRAGNEQFF
TRBJ2-5 | TRBV6-5 | NA | few | TGTGCCAGCAGGTTGTCAGCCCAAGAGACCCAGTACTTC | CASRLSAQETQYF
TRBJ2-1 | TRBV30 | TRBD2 | few | TGTGCCTGGAGTTCGGGGATCTCGGGGGGACGTCCTAATGAGCAGTTCTTC | CAWSSGISGGRPNEQFF
TRBJ2-3 | TRBV7-2 | TRBD2 | few | TGTGCCAGCAGCGCCCGACTAGCGGGGGGGCGGACAGATACGCAGTATTTT | CASSARLAGGRTDTQYF
TRBJ2-5 | TRBV13 | TRBD2 | few | TGTGCCAGCAGCCGAAGGGTGACTAGCGAGGAGACCCAGTACTTC | CASSRRVTSEETQYF
TRBJ1-6 | TRBV12-3/TRBV12-4 | NA | few | TGTGCCAGCACCGCCGGGAATTCACCCCTCCACTTT | CASTAGNSPLHF